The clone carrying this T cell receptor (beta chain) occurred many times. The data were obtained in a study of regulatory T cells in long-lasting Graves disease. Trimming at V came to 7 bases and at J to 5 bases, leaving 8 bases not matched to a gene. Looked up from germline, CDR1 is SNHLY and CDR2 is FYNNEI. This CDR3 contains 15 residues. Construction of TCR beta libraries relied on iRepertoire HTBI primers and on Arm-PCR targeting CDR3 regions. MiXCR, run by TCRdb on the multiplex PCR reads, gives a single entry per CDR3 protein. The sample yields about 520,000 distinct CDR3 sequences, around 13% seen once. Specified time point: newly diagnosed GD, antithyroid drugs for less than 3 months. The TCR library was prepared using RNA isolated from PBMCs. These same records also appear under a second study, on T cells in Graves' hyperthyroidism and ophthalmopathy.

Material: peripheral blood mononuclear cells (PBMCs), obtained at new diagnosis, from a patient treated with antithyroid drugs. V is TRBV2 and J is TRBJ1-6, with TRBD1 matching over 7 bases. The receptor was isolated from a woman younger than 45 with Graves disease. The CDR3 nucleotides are TGTGCCAGCATCCCCCGGGACAGAAATAATTCACCCCTCCACTTT. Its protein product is CASIPRDRNNSPLHF.